Listed here are 12 T cell receptor beta chains from one sample, sequenced in a study of T cell repertoires in cytomegalovirus infection. TCRdb itself ran the reads through MiXCR, one entry per CDR3 protein. The sample carries more than 150,000 distinct CDR3 sequences, under 25% recorded once. Material for sequencing was PBMCs. The receptors were gathered from a human donor in good health (CMV status not recorded). Some clones in this sample may be carry-over from other donors' samples.

This rearrangement joins TRBV20-1 to TRBJ2-3; D is undetermined. The V and J ends lost 6 bases and 5 bases respectively, with 24 bases between them. This CDR3 has 16 amino acids. Germline V gene sequence: CDR1 DFQATT, CDR2 SNEGSKA (reference sequence). This CDR3 reads CSARPKLPTTGDTQYF. CDR3 sequence (DNA): TGCAGTGCGCGACCAAAATTACCCACGACCGGAGATACGCAGTATTTT.

There are many counts of this clonotype. This rearrangement joins TRBV4-1 to TRBJ2-1; D gene uncertain. The V end was cut by 1 base, the J end by 10 bases, with 17 bases between. The CDR3 is made up of 15 amino acids. Germline values: CDR1 MGHRA, CDR2 YSYEKL. The CDR3 DNA follows: TGCGCCAGCAGCCAAGGGACCTTTCCCCTGGACGAGCAGTTCTTC. Its protein is CASSQGTFPLDEQFF.

There are many counts of this clonotype. V gene TRBV7-2 combines with J gene TRBJ1-2; tentatively, D is TRBD1 (5 bases). The CDR3 extends over 14 amino acids. The germline V gene has CDR1 SGHTA and CDR2 FQGNSA. Trimming removed 5 bases from V and 2 bases from J, with 12 bases in between. CDR3 loop: CASSKGTANYGYTF. Here the CDR3 DNA reads TGTGCCAGCAGCAAGGGGACCGCCAACTATGGCTACACCTTC.

This clonotype was recorded a few times. The chain joins TRBV12-3 or TRBV12-4 to TRBJ1-2; tentative D call: TRBD1 (6 bases). CDR3 length: 15 residues. V was cut by 6 bases and J by 5 bases, with 19 bases left in between. The CDR3: CASSLRDTPRYGYTF. Here the CDR3 DNA reads TGTGCCAGCAGCCTCCGGGACACGCCTCGGTATGGCTACACCTTC.

This chain joins TRBV29-1 and TRBJ1-2; D not certain. The CDR3 is 12 residues long. Between the trimmed V and J ends, which lost 1 base and 8 bases, there was a span of 11 bases. Germline V gene sequence: CDR1 SQVTM, CDR2 ANQGSEA. As DNA, the CDR3 is TGCAGCGTTGAAGTGGTCAGCTCCGGCTACACCTTC. This sequence encodes CSVEVVSSGYTF.

The table lists this clonotype with many counts. The rearrangement uses TRBV7-3 and TRBJ2-2; possibly TRBD1 for D (6 bases). This CDR3 has 12 residues. V lost 5 bases to trimming and J lost 8 bases, with 9 bases between them. Germline V gene sequence: CDR1 SGHTA, CDR2 FQGTGA. This chain's CDR3 is CASSIQGGELFF. CDR3 nucleotide sequence: TGTGCCAGCAGCATACAGGGAGGGGAGCTGTTTTTT.

To note about this clonotype: This sequence may be a read error, since a much larger clone differs from it by one base. V and J are TRBV7-2 and TRBJ2-7; weak D call: TRBD2 (5 bases). CDR1 is SGHTA and CDR2 is FQGNSA in the germline V gene. The CDR3 has 17 amino acids. CDR3 region: CGSSLAPVGISSYEQYF. For the CDR3, the DNA is TGTGGCAGCAGCTTAGCGCCTGTCGGGATAAGCTCCTACGAGCAGTACTTC.

V gene TRBV7-3 combines with J gene TRBJ2-2; TRBD1 matches 8 bases. This CDR3 spans 15 amino acids. Germline lookup yields CDR1 SGHTA and CDR2 FQGTGA. Trimming cost V 5 bases and J 7 bases; bases outside gene matches: 9. CDR3 protein: CASSPSAGGYGELFF. The CDR3 coding sequence is TGTGCCAGCAGCCCAAGCGCAGGGGGCTACGGGGAGCTGTTTTTT.

The V call is TRBV28, the J call TRBJ1-2; 8 bases align to TRBD1. Germline V lookup: CDR1 MDHEN, CDR2 SYDVKM. There are 14 residues in the CDR3. V dropped 2 bases and J dropped 6; count of bases not matched to a gene: 5. CDR3 residues: CASSLQGAFDGYTF. The CDR3 DNA reads as TGTGCCAGCAGTTTACAGGGGGCGTTCGATGGCTACACCTTC.

In its sample, this clonotype was seen many times. CDR3: CASSFTRGARRNTEAFF. In nucleotides, the CDR3 is TGTGCCAGCAGCTTTACGCGGGGGGCGCGGAGGAACACTGAAGCTTTCTTT. This chain uses TRBV7-8 with TRBJ1-1; weak D call: TRBD1 (6 bases). From germline, CDR1 is SGHVS and CDR2 FQNEAQ. V lost 3 bases and J lost 1, with 18 bases in between. CDR3 length: 17 amino acids. The complete variable domain, with remaining parts taken from reference TRBV7-8 and TRBJ1-1, reads GAGVSQSPRYKVAKRGQDVALRCDPISGHVSLFWYQQALGQGPEFLTYFQNEAQLDKSGLPSDRFFAERPEGSVSTLKIQRTQQEDSAVYLCASSFTRGARRNTEAFFGQGTRLTVV.

The V call is TRBV29-1, the J call TRBJ2-5; D ambiguous. The ends were cut back, 4 bases at V and 3 bases at J, with 9 bases in the middle. Germline V gene lookup returns CDR1 SQVTM and CDR2 ANQGSEA. The CDR3 has 12 residues. For the CDR3, the DNA is TGCAGCGTTGGATTGGCCAAAGAGACCCAGTACTTC. It codes for CSVGLAKETQYF. The full variable domain, its missing parts supplied by reference TRBV29-1 and TRBJ2-5, is SAVISQKPSRDICQRGTSLTIQCQVDSQVTMMFWYRQQPGQSLTLIATANQGSEATYESGFVIDKFPISRPNLTFSTLTVSNMSPEDSSIYLCSVGLAKETQYFGPGTRLLVL.

In this sample, this clonotype turned up many times. This chain joins TRBV7-2 and TRBJ2-5; 10 bases match TRBD2. The CDR3 sequence is 17 residues long. CDR1 is SGHTA, CDR2 FQGNSA, per germline. The V gene end was trimmed by 2 bases and the J gene end by 2 bases; junction bases not matched to a gene: 8. CDR3: CASSLRASGSWQETQYF. The CDR3, as DNA: TGTGCCAGCAGCTTAAGGGCTAGCGGGAGTTGGCAAGAGACCCAGTACTTC.